This entry lists 30 T cell receptor beta chains sequenced from one sample in a study of radiation and T cells in renal cell carcinoma. Assay: immunoSEQ multiplex PCR; the TCRdb copy retains only in-frame clones and omits some. The top ten clones hold 31% of a sample with around 46,000 clones, 83% of them seen once. Time point given: baseline pretreatment blood. Described treatment: 15 Gy SBRT to primary tumor, nephrectomy 4 weeks later. The sequencing here drew on blood, taken from a patient whose treatment included radiotherapy and nephrectomy. These TCRs come from a woman in her 70s with renal cell carcinoma.

J is TRBJ1-5 and V is TRBV19; D may be TRBD1 (6 bases). Germline V gene data show CDR1 as LNHDA and CDR2 as SQIVND (reference sequence). The V end lost 0 bases, the J end lost 0 bases, and 9 bases lay between the germline ends. This CDR3 spans 16 amino acids. CDR3 sequence (DNA): TGTGCCAGTAGTATAGAACAGGGCTTTAGCAATCAGCCCCAGCATTTT. Translating gives CASSIEQGFSNQPQHF.

J is TRBJ1-5 and V is TRBV7-2; D not resolved. Germline V gene sequence: CDR1 SGHTA, CDR2 FQGNSA. This CDR3 has 14 residues. V was shortened by 5 bases and J by 3 bases, with 11 bases between the two germline ends. CDR3 in DNA: TGTGCCAGCAGCCATATGGAGGACAATCAGCCCCAGCATTTT. Amino acid sequence: CASSHMEDNQPQHF.

The CDR3 region is CASSLVPSEETQYF. The CDR3 region has the DNA TGCGCCAGCAGCTTGGTTCCTAGCGAAGAGACCCAGTACTTC. The chain combines TRBV5-1 with TRBJ2-5, with TRBD2 as a possible D gene (6 bases). CDR3 length: 14 amino acids. Trimming shortened V by 0 bases and J by 3 bases, and 9 bases separated the two germline ends. The V gene's germline CDR1 is SGHRS and CDR2 YFSETQ. Full variable domain (missing parts from reference TRBV5-1 and TRBJ2-5): KAGVTQTPRYLIKTRGQQVTLSCSPISGHRSVSWYQQTPGQGLQFLFEYFSETQRNKGNFPGRFSGRQFSNSRSEMNVSTLELGDSALYLCASSLVPSEETQYFGPGTRLLVL.

The genes are TRBV18 and TRBJ1-4; D ambiguous. Germline CDR1 and CDR2: KGHSH and LQKENI. V shed 5 bases and J shed 5 bases, with 9 bases lying between them. CDR3 length: 13 amino acids. The CDR3 DNA reads TGTGCCAGCTCAGAGGGCCGGAATGAAAAACTGTTTTTT. This codes for CASSEGRNEKLFF.

CDR3: CASSTMALAGNTQYF. As DNA, the CDR3 is TGTGCCAGCAGCACTATGGCACTAGCGGGGAATACGCAGTATTTT. This chain connects TRBV11-1 to TRBJ2-3; 10 positions agree with TRBD2. J was trimmed by 7 bases and V by 5 bases; bases with no gene match: 9. Germline CDR1 SGHAT, CDR2 FQDESV (reference sequence). The CDR3 sequence is 15 residues long.

J is TRBJ1-1 and V is TRBV15, with TRBD1 as a possible D gene (6 bases). The CDR3 extends over 14 amino acids. Trimming removed 0 bases from V and 1 base from J, with 6 bases in between. The germline V gene encodes CDR1 LNHNV and CDR2 YYDKDF (reference sequence). The CDR3 spells CATSREQGNTEAFF. The CDR3 DNA reads TGTGCCACCAGCAGAGAACAGGGGAACACTGAAGCTTTCTTT. Supplemented by reference TRBV15 and TRBJ1-1, the full variable domain reads DAMVIQNPRYQVTQFGKPVTLSCSQTLNHNVMYWYQQKSSQAPKLLFHYYDKDFNNEADTPDNFQSRRPNTSFCFLDIRSPGLGDTAMYLCATSREQGNTEAFFGQGTRLTVV.

The chain couples TRBV30 to TRBJ1-2; D not certain. CDR1 and CDR2 from the germline V gene are GTSNPN and SVGIG (reference sequence). This CDR3 is 13 amino acids long. V shed 1 base and J shed 1 base, with 7 bases lying between them. CDR3 sequence reads: CAWSDGINYGYTF. The CDR3 coding sequence is TGTGCCTGGAGTGACGGTATTAACTATGGCTACACCTTC. The full variable domain, its missing parts supplied by reference TRBV30 and TRBJ1-2, is SQTIHQWPATLVQPVGSPLSLECTVEGTSNPNLYWYRQAAGRGLQLLFYSVGIGQISSEVPQNLSASRPQDRQFILSSKKLLLSDSGFYLCAWSDGINYGYTFGSGTRLTVV.

The chain employs TRBV30 and TRBJ1-1; TRBD1 is a possible D gene (5 bases). CDR3 length equals 14 residues. Germline assignment: CDR1 GTSNPN and CDR2 SVGIG (reference sequence). Between the trimmed V and J ends, which lost 4 bases and 1 base, there was a span of 13 bases. The CDR3 reads CAWTPRTPNTEAFF. The DNA of the CDR3 is TGTGCCTGGACCCCCAGGACACCGAACACTGAAGCTTTCTTT.

This sequence joins TRBV7-8 and TRBJ2-1, with D uncertain. Germline V gene sequence: CDR1 SGHVS, CDR2 FQNEAQ. The CDR3 length is 13 residues. Trimming took 3 bases from V and 4 from J, leaving 7 bases between them. CDR3 nucleotides: TGTGCCAGCAGCTTTCAAGTTTACAATGAGCAGTTCTTC. It is translated as CASSFQVYNEQFF.

The chain recombines TRBV7-2 with TRBJ2-1; 11 bases agree with TRBD2. The germline V gene encodes CDR1 SGHTA and CDR2 FQGNSA. V lost 6 bases and J lost 9; bases outside the gene matches: 7. The length of the CDR3 is 14 residues. CDR3 amino acids: CASSPLAGGGEQFF. In DNA, the CDR3 is TGTGCCAGCAGTCCTCTAGCGGGAGGTGGTGAGCAGTTCTTC.

The chain recombines TRBV7-6 with TRBJ2-5, with D possibly matching TRBD1 (5 bases). This CDR3 comprises 14 residues. Trimming pared 0 bases from V and 3 bases from J, leaving 8 bases between. CDR1 is SGHVS and CDR2 is FNYEAQ in the germline V gene. In DNA, the CDR3 is TGTGCCAGCAGCTTAGCGTACAGGAAAGAGACCCAGTACTTC. It codes for CASSLAYRKETQYF.

V usage is TRBV14 and J usage is TRBJ2-2; D gene ambiguous. There are 15 residues in the CDR3. The V end lost 1 base, the J end lost 2 bases, and 8 bases lay between the germline ends. The germline gives CDR1 SGHDN, CDR2 FVKESK. CDR3: CASSQVTGNTGELFF. The CDR3 region has the DNA TGTGCCAGCAGCCAAGTTACCGGTAACACCGGGGAGCTGTTTTTT.

The rearrangement joins TRBV6-5 to TRBJ1-2; D is unresolved. The CDR3 totals 13 residues. V was cut by 5 bases and J by 4 bases, with 11 bases left in between. In germline, CDR1 is MNHEY, CDR2 SVGAGI. The DNA for the CDR3 is TGTGCCAGCAGTGGACTGAACCTCTATGGCTACACCTTC. It encodes CASSGLNLYGYTF.

The chain joins TRBV9 to TRBJ2-7, with D possibly TRBD2 on 5 matching bases. V was cut by 2 bases and J by 2 bases, with 11 bases left in between. The CDR3 totals 14 residues. CDR1 and CDR2 (germline): SGDLS, YYNGEE. The DNA for the CDR3 is TGTGCCAGCAGCGTCGGGGTAACCCCCTACGAGCAGTACTTC. The encoded protein is CASSVGVTPYEQYF. Together with reference TRBV9 and TRBJ2-7, the CDR3 gives the full variable domain: DSGVTQTPKHLITATGQRVTLRCSPRSGDLSVYWYQQSLDQGLQFLIQYYNGEERAKGNILERFSAQQFPDLHSELNLSSLELGDSALYFCASSVGVTPYEQYFGPGTRLTVT.

The gene calls are TRBV19 and TRBJ1-5, with D possibly being TRBD1 (6 bases). Germline values: CDR1 LNHDA, CDR2 SQIVND (reference sequence). The CDR3 totals 14 residues. Trimming stripped 4 bases from V and 4 bases from J, with 11 bases between. The CDR3 coding sequence is TGTGCCAGTAGTACGGTGCAGGGGAATCAGCCCCAGCATTTT. Translating it yields CASSTVQGNQPQHF.

The rearrangement uses TRBV6-5 and TRBJ1-2; 8 nucleotides agree with TRBD1. V lost 2 bases to trimming and J lost 8 bases; unmatched junction nucleotides: 7. From germline, CDR1 is MNHEY and CDR2 SVGAGI. The CDR3 length is 14 residues. The CDR3 DNA sequence: TGTGCCAGCAGTTACAGTAATTGGGACAGGGGCTACACCTTC. Its protein is CASSYSNWDRGYTF.

The V call is TRBV27, the J call TRBJ2-7, with no clear D. The CDR3 has 14 amino acids. From germline, CDR1 is MNHEY and CDR2 SMNVEV (reference sequence). V was pared by 5 bases and J by 4 bases, with 15 bases between. The DNA for the CDR3 is TGTGCCAGCAGTCCACATGATAGGGCTTACGAGCAGTACTTC. Residues: CASSPHDRAYEQYF.

The chain combines TRBV14 with TRBJ2-1; 9 positions match TRBD2. Trimming at V came to 1 base and at J to 3 bases, leaving 4 bases not matched to a gene. CDR3 size: 16 residues. CDR1 and CDR2 from the germline V gene are SGHDN and FVKESK. CDR3: CASSQVAGVLYNEQFF. CDR3 in DNA: TGTGCCAGCAGCCAAGTAGCGGGAGTTCTCTACAATGAGCAGTTCTTC.

This chain joins TRBV19 and TRBJ2-3; TRBD2 aligns across 10 bases. CDR1 and CDR2 (germline): LNHDA, SQIVND (reference sequence). The CDR3 is 14 residues long. Trimming at V came to 6 bases and at J to 2 bases, leaving 2 bases not matched to a gene. In nucleotides, the CDR3 is TGTGCCAGTAGCCTAGCGGGAGACACAGATACGCAGTATTTT. Translating gives CASSLAGDTDTQYF.

The V gene is TRBV5-4, the J gene TRBJ2-5, with a possible D match to TRBD1 (7 bases). V lost 3 bases to trimming and J lost 4 bases, with 16 bases between them. CDR3 length equals 15 residues. In germline, CDR1 is SGHNT, CDR2 YYREEE (reference sequence). The CDR3 is CASSSTSGGGETQYF. The CDR3 nucleotides are TGTGCCAGCAGCTCGACTTCAGGGGGAGGAGAGACCCAGTACTTC.

This chain links TRBV9 with TRBJ2-3; D is unresolved. Germline-derived CDR1 and CDR2 are SGDLS and YYNGEE. Trimming pared 0 bases from V and 5 bases from J, leaving 10 bases between. The CDR3 length is 14 residues. Written as DNA, the CDR3 is TGTGCCAGCAGCGTAGGACCTCTAGGAGATACGCAGTATTTT. The encoded protein is CASSVGPLGDTQYF.

V is TRBV5-1 and J is TRBJ2-3; D may be TRBD1 (5 bases). Germline V CDR1 and CDR2: SGHRS, YFSETQ. V was cut by 4 bases and J by 6 bases, with 15 bases left in between. The CDR3 has 14 residues. CDR3 in DNA: TGCGCCAGCAGCCGGGTGACAGCCCAGGATACGCAGTATTTT. Its protein product is CASSRVTAQDTQYF.

The chain employs TRBV5-1 and TRBJ2-1, with D uncertain. The CDR3 runs 13 residues. V lost 4 bases and J lost 6, with 11 bases in between. In germline, CDR1 is SGHRS, CDR2 YFSETQ. As DNA, the CDR3 is TGCGCCAGCAGCACGGATGGGTCCAATGAGCAGTTCTTC. This translates into CASSTDGSNEQFF.

Here the CDR3 reads CASSIPSVQPQHF. CDR3 nucleotides: TGTGCCAGTAGTATACCTTCGGTTCAGCCCCAGCATTTT. The V gene is TRBV19, the J gene TRBJ1-5, with D uncertain. The CDR3 sequence is 13 residues long. The V and J ends lost 2 bases and 6 bases respectively, with 8 bases between them. Germline CDR1 is LNHDA and CDR2 is SQIVND (reference sequence).

The CDR3 sequence: CASSQDPWASGGIGTGELFF. The CDR3 region has the DNA TGCGCCAGCAGCCAAGATCCCTGGGCTAGCGGGGGAATCGGAACCGGGGAGCTGTTTTTT. The rearrangement joins TRBV4-3 to TRBJ2-2; 10 positions match TRBD2. V lost 0 bases, J lost 5 bases, and 15 bases stayed unmatched. The CDR3 runs to 20 residues. The germline V gene encodes CDR1 LGHNA and CDR2 YSLEER.

This clone was seen a handful of times. The chain has TRBV2 and TRBJ2-1; 7 nucleotides agree with TRBD2. The J segment lost 14 bases and the V segment lost 1 base, leaving 8 bases of the junction unmatched. This CDR3 has 13 residues. The V gene's germline CDR1 is SNHLY and CDR2 FYNNEI. CDR3: CASSEVSWEGEFF. In DNA, the CDR3 is TGTGCCAGCAGTGAAGTCAGCTGGGAGGGTGAGTTCTTC.

The chain links TRBV5-1 to TRBJ2-3, with D perhaps matching TRBD1 (5 bases). This CDR3 is built from 14 residues. Trimming took off 5 bases at V and 6 bases at J, with 16 bases between the two ends. Germline V CDR1 and CDR2: SGHRS, YFSETQ. The CDR3 here is CASRSGPSGDTQYF. The CDR3 region has the DNA TGCGCCAGCAGGTCGGGCCCTTCAGGGGATACGCAGTATTTT.

The rearrangement links TRBV27 to TRBJ2-1, with unresolved D. Germline V gene data show CDR1 as MNHEY and CDR2 as SMNVEV (reference sequence). CDR3 length: 13 residues. Between the trimmed V and J ends, which lost 3 bases and 7 bases, there was a span of 10 bases. CDR3: CASSLARLNEQFF. The CDR3 DNA reads TGTGCCAGCAGTTTGGCTAGGTTGAATGAGCAGTTCTTC.

The gene calls are TRBV27 and TRBJ1-3, with D perhaps TRBD1 (6 bases). This CDR3 has 15 residues. CDR1 MNHEY and CDR2 SMNVEV come from the germline V gene (reference sequence). Trimming left V 9 bases short and J 2 bases short, with 17 bases between. CDR3 amino acids: CASQPWGGTGNTIYF. Written as DNA, the CDR3 is TGTGCCAGTCAACCATGGGGGGGCACTGGAAACACCATATATTTT.

V gene TRBV6-5 combines with J gene TRBJ2-1, with 11 nucleotides matching TRBD1. Trimming at V came to 9 bases and at J to 2 bases, leaving 3 bases not matched to a gene. The CDR3 spans 14 residues. Germline V gives CDR1 MNHEY, CDR2 SVGAGI. The CDR3 spells CASRGQGAYNEQFF. In DNA form, the CDR3 reads TGTGCCAGTAGGGGACAGGGGGCCTACAATGAGCAGTTCTTC.